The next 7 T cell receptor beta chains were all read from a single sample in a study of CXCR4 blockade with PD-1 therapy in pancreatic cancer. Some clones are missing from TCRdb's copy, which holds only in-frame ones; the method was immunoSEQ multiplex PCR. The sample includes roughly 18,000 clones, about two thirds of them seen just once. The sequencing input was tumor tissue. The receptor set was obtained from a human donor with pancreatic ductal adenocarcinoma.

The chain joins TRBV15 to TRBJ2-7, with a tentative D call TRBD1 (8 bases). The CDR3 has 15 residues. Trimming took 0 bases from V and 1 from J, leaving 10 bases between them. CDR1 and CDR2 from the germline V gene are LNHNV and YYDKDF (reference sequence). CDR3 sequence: CATSREQGGSYEQYF. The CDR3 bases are TGTGCCACCAGCAGAGAACAGGGGGGGTCCTACGAGCAGTACTTC.

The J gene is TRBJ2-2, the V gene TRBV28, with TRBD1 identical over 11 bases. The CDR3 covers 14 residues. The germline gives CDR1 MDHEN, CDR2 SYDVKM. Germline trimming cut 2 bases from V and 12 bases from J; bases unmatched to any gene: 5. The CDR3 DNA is TGTGCCAGCAGTTTACTGTGGACAGGGGGCAAGCTGTTTTTT. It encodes CASSLLWTGGKLFF.

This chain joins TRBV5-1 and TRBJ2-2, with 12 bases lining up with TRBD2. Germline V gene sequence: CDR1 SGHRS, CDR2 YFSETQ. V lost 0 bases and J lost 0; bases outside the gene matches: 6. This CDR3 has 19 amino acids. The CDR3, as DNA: TGCGCCAGCAGCTTGGGACTAGCGGGAGACCTCGCGAACACCGGGGAGCTGTTTTTT. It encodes CASSLGLAGDLANTGELFF.

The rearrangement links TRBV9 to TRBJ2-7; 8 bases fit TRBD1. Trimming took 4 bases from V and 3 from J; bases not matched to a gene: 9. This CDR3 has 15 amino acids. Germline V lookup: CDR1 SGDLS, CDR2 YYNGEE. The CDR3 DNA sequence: TGTGCCAGCAGCCGGGCAGGGGGCAGGGACTACGAGCAGTACTTC. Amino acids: CASSRAGGRDYEQYF.

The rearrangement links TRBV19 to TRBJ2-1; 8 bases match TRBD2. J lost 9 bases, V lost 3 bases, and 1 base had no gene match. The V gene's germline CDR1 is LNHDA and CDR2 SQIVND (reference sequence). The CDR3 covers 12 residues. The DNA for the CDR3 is TGTGCCAGTAGTATGACTAGCGTTGAGCAGTTCTTC. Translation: CASSMTSVEQFF. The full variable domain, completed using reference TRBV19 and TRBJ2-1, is DGGITQSPKYLFRKEGQNVTLSCEQNLNHDAMYWYRQDPGQGLRLIYYSQIVNDFQKGDIAEGYSVSREKKESFPLTVTSAQKNPTAFYLCASSMTSVEQFFGPGTRLTVL.

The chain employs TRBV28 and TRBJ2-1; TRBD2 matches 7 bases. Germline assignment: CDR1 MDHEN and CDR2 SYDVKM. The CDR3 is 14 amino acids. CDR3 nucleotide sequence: TGTACCACCATGACTAGCAGGAGACGGAGTGAGCAGTTCTTC. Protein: CTTMTSRRRSEQFF. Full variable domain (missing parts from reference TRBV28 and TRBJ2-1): DVKVTQSSRYLVKRTGEKVFLECVQDMDHENMFWYRQDPGLGLRLIYFSYDVKMKEKGDIPEGYSVSREKKERFSLILESASTNQTSMYLCTTMTSRRRSEQFFGPGTRLTVL.

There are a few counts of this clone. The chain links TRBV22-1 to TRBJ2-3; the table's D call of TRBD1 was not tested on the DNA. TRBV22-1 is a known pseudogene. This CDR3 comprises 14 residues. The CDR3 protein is CASSFQGFRDTQYF. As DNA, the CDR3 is TGTGCCAGCAGTTTCCAGGGTTTCCGCGATACGCAGTATTTT.